This T cell receptor (beta chain) emerged from a study of regulatory and conventional T cells in RAG deficiency. Genomic DNA came from blood conventional CD4+ T cells gated CD25-low CD127-high. This clone has more than one count but fewer than ten. Antigen unknown. Repertoires were generated with immunoSEQ multiplex PCR, while TCRdb's copy carries only in-frame clones and drops some. The sample holds about 50,000 clones, 70% to 90% seen once. Study-level results: These Omenn syndrome Treg sorts may hold peripherally activated cells instead. Other subsets showed approximately 10-fold reductions, but Treg unique TCR beta sequences fell roughly 110-fold in these patients. Patient subsets had shorter CDR3s; Omenn Treg-Tconv overlap exceeded 80%.

Per germline, CDR1 MNHNS and CDR2 SASEGT. Losses at the gene ends were 6 bases for V and 3 bases for J; bases not matched to a gene: 5. The CDR3 length is 15 residues. The sample also formed part of further work on regulatory T cells. This second study says: The primer mix had 52 TRBV and 13 TRBJ primers. Skewed V and J usage and few unique V-J pairs marked patient repertoires, most in Tregs.

The source of this sequence is a human donor in good health. Source material: CD4+ effector T cells sorted from blood. The chain recombines TRBV6-1 with TRBJ1-1, with 12 bases identical to TRBD1. CDR3 residues: CASRGQGAGDTEAFF. In DNA, the CDR3 is TGTGCCAGCAGGGGACAGGGGGCTGGGGACACTGAAGCTTTCTTT.